Listed below are T cell receptor beta chains from one sample, sequenced in a study of cytomegalovirus exposure and HLA in healthy donors. The data were produced by immunoSEQ multiplex PCR, yet TCRdb's version contains in-frame clones alone and is incomplete. The sample yields 35,000 to 50,000 clones, over 85% seen once. Sequencing was carried out using PBMCs. Every receptor here comes from a woman in her late teens or twenties in good health and CMV-seronegative. The CDR3 runs from the conserved cysteine through the conserved F or W. Fields, in order: D gene, V gene, clone size, J gene, CDR3 protein, CDR3 DNA. D genes are given only for firm matches. For some rows the clone size is stated as once, few or many, or as a class when expanded; others skip it.

d_call: .; v_call: TRBV10-1; clone_size: .; j_call: TRBJ2-4; cdr3_aa: CASLAPTDPDPQNISYF; cdr3_nt: TGCGCCAGCTTGGCCCCGACAGACCCCGACCCTCAAAACATATCTTACTTC
d_call: .; v_call: TRBV18; clone_size: .; j_call: TRBJ1-2; cdr3_aa: CASSPSIGDYGYTF; cdr3_nt: TGTGCCAGCTCACCCAGTATCGGGGACTATGGCTACACCTTC
d_call: .; v_call: TRBV28; clone_size: .; j_call: TRBJ2-7; cdr3_aa: CASNGAGTYEQYF; cdr3_nt: TGTGCCAGCAACGGGGCGGGAACCTACGAGCAGTACTTC
d_call: TRBD2; v_call: TRBV28; clone_size: .; j_call: TRBJ2-7; cdr3_aa: CASTLAGDPSYEQYF; cdr3_nt: TGTGCCAGCACTCTAGCGGGTGACCCCTCCTACGAGCAGTACTTC
d_call: TRBD2; v_call: TRBV6-1; clone_size: few; j_call: TRBJ2-2; cdr3_aa: CASSELAGGPGELFF; cdr3_nt: TGTGCCAGCAGTGAATTAGCGGGGGGGCCCGGGGAGCTGTTTTTT
d_call: .; v_call: TRBV30; clone_size: .; j_call: TRBJ2-1; cdr3_aa: CAWRLGENEQFF; cdr3_nt: TGTGCCTGGAGATTAGGGGAAAATGAGCAGTTCTTC
d_call: TRBD2; v_call: TRBV27; clone_size: .; j_call: TRBJ2-2; cdr3_aa: CASSFTGLWAGELFF; cdr3_nt: TGTGCCAGCAGTTTCACGGGACTATGGGCCGGGGAGCTGTTTTTT
d_call: .; v_call: TRBV28; clone_size: .; j_call: TRBJ1-6; cdr3_aa: CASSSSLDSSNSPLHF; cdr3_nt: TGTGCCAGCAGTTCTTCACTGGACAGTAGCAATTCACCCCTCCACTTT
d_call: .; v_call: TRBV7-2; clone_size: .; j_call: TRBJ2-4; cdr3_aa: CASSLLRGPGDKNIQYF; cdr3_nt: TGTGCCAGCAGCTTGTTGCGGGGTCCCGGGGACAAAAACATTCAGTACTTC
d_call: .; v_call: TRBV21-1; clone_size: .; j_call: TRBJ1-5; cdr3_aa: CASTPGTRSTGQPQHF; cdr3_nt: TGTGCCAGCACCCCCGGGACACGGTCGACAGGGCAGCCCCAGCATTTT
d_call: TRBD2; v_call: TRBV4-1; clone_size: .; j_call: TRBJ2-5; cdr3_aa: CASSQGLAGGWETQYF; cdr3_nt: TGCGCCAGCAGCCAAGGTCTGGCGGGGGGGTGGGAGACCCAGTACTTC
d_call: TRBD2; v_call: TRBV4-2; clone_size: .; j_call: TRBJ2-7; cdr3_aa: CASSQDLRGTYEQYF; cdr3_nt: TGTGCCAGCAGCCAAGATCTGCGGGGGACCTACGAGCAGTACTTC
d_call: TRBD1; v_call: TRBV5-4; clone_size: .; j_call: TRBJ1-2; cdr3_aa: CASSLGQGGYGYTF; cdr3_nt: TGTGCCAGCAGCTTGGGACAGGGAGGCTATGGCTACACCTTC
d_call: .; v_call: TRBV6-1; clone_size: .; j_call: TRBJ2-7; cdr3_aa: CASSEALLSGRAYEQYF; cdr3_nt: TGTGCCAGCAGTGAAGCGCTCCTTAGCGGCCGGGCCTACGAGCAGTACTTC
d_call: TRBD1; v_call: TRBV29-1; clone_size: .; j_call: TRBJ2-7; cdr3_aa: CSVVTGTGRYEQYF; cdr3_nt: TGCAGCGTCGTAACCGGGACAGGGAGGTACGAGCAGTACTTC
d_call: .; v_call: TRBV5-1; clone_size: .; j_call: TRBJ2-5; cdr3_aa: CASRAQETQYF; cdr3_nt: TGCGCCAGCAGAGCCCAAGAGACCCAGTACTTC
d_call: TRBD1; v_call: TRBV7-2; clone_size: once; j_call: TRBJ1-1; cdr3_aa: CASSLSGTGGTEAFF; cdr3_nt: TGTGCCAGCAGCTTGTCTGGGACAGGGGGAACTGAAGCTTTCTTT
d_call: TRBD2; v_call: TRBV7-2; clone_size: .; j_call: TRBJ2-1; cdr3_aa: CASSSTGGIDEQFF; cdr3_nt: TGTGCCAGCAGCTCCACGGGGGGTATCGATGAGCAGTTCTTC
d_call: .; v_call: TRBV27; clone_size: .; j_call: TRBJ1-5; cdr3_aa: CASPRCSNQPQHF; cdr3_nt: TGTGCCAGCCCCCGGTGTAGCAATCAGCCCCAGCATTTT
d_call: TRBD1; v_call: TRBV7-7; clone_size: .; j_call: TRBJ2-5; cdr3_aa: CASSFTGAQETQYF; cdr3_nt: TGTGCCAGCAGCTTTACAGGGGCCCAAGAGACCCAGTACTTC
d_call: .; v_call: TRBV10-3; clone_size: once; j_call: TRBJ2-7; cdr3_aa: CAISESAGMGTRQYF; cdr3_nt: TGTGCCATCAGTGAGTCGGCCGGGATGGGTACTCGACAGTACTTC